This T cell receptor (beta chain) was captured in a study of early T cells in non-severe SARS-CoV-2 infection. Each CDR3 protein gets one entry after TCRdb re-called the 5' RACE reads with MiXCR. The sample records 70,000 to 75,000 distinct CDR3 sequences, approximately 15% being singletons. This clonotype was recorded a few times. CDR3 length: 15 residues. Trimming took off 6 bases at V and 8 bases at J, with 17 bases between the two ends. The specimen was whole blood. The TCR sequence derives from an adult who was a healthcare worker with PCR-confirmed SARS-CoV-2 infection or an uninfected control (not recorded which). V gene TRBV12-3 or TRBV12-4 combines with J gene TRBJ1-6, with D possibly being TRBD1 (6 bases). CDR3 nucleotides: TGTGCCAGCAGCCATCAGACAGGTGGGGATTCACCCCTCCACTTT. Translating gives CASSHQTGGDSPLHF.